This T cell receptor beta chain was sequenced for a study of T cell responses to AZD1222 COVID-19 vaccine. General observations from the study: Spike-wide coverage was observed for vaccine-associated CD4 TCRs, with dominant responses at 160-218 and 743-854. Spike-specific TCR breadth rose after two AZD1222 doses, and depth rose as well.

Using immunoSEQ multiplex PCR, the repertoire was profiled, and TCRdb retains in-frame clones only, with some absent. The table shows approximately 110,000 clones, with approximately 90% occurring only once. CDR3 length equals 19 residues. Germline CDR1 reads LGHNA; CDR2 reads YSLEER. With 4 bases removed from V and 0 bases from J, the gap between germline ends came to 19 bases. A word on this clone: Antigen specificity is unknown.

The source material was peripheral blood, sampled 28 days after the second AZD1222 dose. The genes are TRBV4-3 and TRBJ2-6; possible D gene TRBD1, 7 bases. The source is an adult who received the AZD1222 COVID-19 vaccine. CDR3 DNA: TGCGCCAGCAGCCCTGGAGGGGGCTCGGGGACCTCTGGGGCCAACGTCCTGACTTTC. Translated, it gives CASSPGGGSGTSGANVLTF.